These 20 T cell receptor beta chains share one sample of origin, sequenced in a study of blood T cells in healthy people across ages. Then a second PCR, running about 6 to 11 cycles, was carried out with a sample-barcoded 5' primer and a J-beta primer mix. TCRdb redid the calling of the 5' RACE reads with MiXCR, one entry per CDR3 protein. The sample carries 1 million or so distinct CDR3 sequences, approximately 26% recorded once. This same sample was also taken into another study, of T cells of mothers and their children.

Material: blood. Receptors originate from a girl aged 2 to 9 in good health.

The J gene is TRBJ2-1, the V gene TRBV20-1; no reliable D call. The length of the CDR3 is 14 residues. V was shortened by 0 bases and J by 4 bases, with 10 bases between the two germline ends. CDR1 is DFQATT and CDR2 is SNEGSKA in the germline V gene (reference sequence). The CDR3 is CSARDRGRYNEQFF. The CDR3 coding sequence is TGCAGTGCTAGAGATCGTGGAAGATACAATGAGCAGTTCTTC.

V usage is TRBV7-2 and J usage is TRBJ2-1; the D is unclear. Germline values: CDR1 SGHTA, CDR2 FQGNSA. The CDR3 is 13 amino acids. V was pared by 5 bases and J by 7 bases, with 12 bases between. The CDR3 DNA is TGTGCCAGCAGCGTATTCCCCCTGAATGAGCAGTTCTTC. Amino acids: CASSVFPLNEQFF. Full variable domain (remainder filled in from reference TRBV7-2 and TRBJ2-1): GAGVSQSPSNKVTEKGKDVELRCDPISGHTALYWYRQSLGQGLEFLIYFQGNSAPDKSGLPSDRFSAERTGGSVSTLTIQRTQQEDSAVYLCASSVFPLNEQFFGPGTRLTVL.

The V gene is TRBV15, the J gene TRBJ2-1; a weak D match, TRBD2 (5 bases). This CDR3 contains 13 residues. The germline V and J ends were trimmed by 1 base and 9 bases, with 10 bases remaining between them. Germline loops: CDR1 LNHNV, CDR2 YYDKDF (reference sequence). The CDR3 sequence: CATSRVRATEQFF. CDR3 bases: TGTGCCACCAGCAGAGTGAGGGCTACTGAGCAGTTCTTC.

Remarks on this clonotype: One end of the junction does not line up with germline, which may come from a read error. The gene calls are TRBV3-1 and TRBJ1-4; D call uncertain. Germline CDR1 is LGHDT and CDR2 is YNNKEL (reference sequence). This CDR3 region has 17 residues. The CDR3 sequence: CASSQGLWGSPNGKLFF. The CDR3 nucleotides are TGTGCCAGCAGCCAAGGTCTGTGGGGTTCTCCGAATGGAAAACTGTTTTTT.

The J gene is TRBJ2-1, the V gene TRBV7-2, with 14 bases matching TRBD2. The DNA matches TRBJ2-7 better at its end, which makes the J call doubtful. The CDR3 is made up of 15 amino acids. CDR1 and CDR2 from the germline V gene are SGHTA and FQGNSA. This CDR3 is CASSPGTSGGREQYF. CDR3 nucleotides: TGTGCCAGCAGCCCGGGGACTAGCGGGGGTAGAGAGCAGTACTTC.

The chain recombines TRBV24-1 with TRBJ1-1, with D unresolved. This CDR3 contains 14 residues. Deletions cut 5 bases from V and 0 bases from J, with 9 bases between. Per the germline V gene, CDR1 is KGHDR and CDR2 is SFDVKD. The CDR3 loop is CATSGGSLNTEAFF. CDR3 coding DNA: TGTGCCACCAGTGGTGGAAGTTTGAACACTGAAGCTTTCTTT.

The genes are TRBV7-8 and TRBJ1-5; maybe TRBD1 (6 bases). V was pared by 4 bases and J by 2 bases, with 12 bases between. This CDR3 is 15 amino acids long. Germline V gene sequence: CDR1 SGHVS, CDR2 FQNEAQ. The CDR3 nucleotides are TGTGCCAGCAGCTGGGGGCCACTAGGCAATCAGCCCCAGCATTTT. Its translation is CASSWGPLGNQPQHF. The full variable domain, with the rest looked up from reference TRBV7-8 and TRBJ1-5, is GAGVSQSPRYKVAKRGQDVALRCDPISGHVSLFWYQQALGQGPEFLTYFQNEAQLDKSGLPSDRFFAERPEGSVSTLKIQRTQQEDSAVYLCASSWGPLGNQPQHFGDGTRLSIL.

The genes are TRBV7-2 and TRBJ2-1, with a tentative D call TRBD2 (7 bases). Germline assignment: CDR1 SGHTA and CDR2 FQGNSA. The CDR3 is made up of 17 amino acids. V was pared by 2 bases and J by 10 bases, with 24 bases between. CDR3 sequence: CASSLWALKGGFREQFF. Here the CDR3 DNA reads TGTGCCAGCAGCTTATGGGCGCTTAAGGGGGGGTTTAGGGAGCAGTTCTTC. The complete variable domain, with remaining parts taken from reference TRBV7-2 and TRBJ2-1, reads GAGVSQSPSNKVTEKGKDVELRCDPISGHTALYWYRQSLGQGLEFLIYFQGNSAPDKSGLPSDRFSAERTGGSVSTLTIQRTQQEDSAVYLCASSLWALKGGFREQFFGPGTRLTVL.

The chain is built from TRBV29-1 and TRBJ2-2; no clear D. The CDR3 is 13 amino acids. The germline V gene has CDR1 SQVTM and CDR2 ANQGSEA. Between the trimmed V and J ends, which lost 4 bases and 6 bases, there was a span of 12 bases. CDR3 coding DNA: TGCAGCGTTGTCGTTGGACGGGCCGGGGAGCTGTTTTTT. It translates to CSVVVGRAGELFF.

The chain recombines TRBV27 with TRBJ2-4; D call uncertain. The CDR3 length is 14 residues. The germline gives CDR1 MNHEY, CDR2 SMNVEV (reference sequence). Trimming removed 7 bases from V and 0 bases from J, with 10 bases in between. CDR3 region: CASTLDLAKNIQYF. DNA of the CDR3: TGTGCCAGCACTCTCGATCTAGCCAAAAACATTCAGTACTTC.

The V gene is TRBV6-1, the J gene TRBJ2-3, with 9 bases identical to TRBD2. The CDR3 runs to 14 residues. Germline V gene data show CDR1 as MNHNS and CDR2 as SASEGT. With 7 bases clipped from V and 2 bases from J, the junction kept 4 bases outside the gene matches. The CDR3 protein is CASKLAGNTDTQYF. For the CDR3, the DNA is TGTGCCAGCAAACTAGCGGGTAACACAGATACGCAGTATTTT.

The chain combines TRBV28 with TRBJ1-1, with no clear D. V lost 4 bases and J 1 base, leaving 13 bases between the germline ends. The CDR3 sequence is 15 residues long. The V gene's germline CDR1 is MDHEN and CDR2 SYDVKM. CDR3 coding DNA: TGTGCCAGCAGTTCCTTAAGGGCACCGAACACTGAAGCTTTCTTT. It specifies CASSSLRAPNTEAFF.

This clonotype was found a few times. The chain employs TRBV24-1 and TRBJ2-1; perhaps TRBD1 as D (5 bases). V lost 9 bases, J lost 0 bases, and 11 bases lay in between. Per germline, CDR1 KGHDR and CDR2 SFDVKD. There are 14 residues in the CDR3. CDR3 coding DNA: TGTGCCACCTCAGGGCCAGTCTCCTACAATGAGCAGTTCTTC. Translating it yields CATSGPVSYNEQFF.

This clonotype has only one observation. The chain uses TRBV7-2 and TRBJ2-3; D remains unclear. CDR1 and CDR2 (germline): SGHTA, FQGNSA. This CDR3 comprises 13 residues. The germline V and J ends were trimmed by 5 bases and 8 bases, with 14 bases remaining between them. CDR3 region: CASSLGPDGTQYF. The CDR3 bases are TGTGCCAGCAGCCTCGGGCCCGACGGTACGCAGTATTTT. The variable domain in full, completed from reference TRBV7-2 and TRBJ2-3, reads GAGVSQSPSNKVTEKGKDVELRCDPISGHTALYWYRQSLGQGLEFLIYFQGNSAPDKSGLPSDRFSAERTGGSVSTLTIQRTQQEDSAVYLCASSLGPDGTQYFGPGTRLTVL.

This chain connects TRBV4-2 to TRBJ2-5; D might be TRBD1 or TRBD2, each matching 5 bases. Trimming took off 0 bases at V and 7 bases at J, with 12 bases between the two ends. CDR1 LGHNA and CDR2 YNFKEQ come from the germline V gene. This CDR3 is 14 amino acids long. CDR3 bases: TGTGCCAGCAGCCAAGAAATGGGGGTAGGGACCCAGTACTTC. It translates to CASSQEMGVGTQYF.

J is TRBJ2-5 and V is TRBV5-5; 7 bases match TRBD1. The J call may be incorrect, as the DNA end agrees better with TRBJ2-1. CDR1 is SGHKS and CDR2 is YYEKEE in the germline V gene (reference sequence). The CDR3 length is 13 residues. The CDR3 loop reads CASSTPGGNEQFF. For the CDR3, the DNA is TGTGCCAGCAGCACCCCAGGGGGTAATGAGCAGTTCTTC.

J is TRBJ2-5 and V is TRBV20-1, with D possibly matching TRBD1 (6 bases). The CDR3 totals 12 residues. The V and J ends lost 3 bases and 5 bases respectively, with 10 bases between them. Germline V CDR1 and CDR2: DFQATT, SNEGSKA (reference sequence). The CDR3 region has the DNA TGCAGTGCTAGTTACAGGGTTGAGACCCAGTACTTC. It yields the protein CSASYRVETQYF.

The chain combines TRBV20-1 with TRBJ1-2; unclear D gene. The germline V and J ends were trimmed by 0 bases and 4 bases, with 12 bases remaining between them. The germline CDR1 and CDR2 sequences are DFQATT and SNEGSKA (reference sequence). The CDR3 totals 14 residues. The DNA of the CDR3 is TGCAGTGCTAGAGAAATCAATCTAGGCTATGGCTACACCTTC. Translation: CSAREINLGYGYTF.

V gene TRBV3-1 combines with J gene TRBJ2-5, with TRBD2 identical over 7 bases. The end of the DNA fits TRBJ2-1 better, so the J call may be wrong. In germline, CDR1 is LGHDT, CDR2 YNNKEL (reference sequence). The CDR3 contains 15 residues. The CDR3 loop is CASTTAGGRKYEQFF. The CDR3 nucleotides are TGTGCCAGCACCACGGCCGGCGGGAGAAAATATGAGCAGTTCTTC.

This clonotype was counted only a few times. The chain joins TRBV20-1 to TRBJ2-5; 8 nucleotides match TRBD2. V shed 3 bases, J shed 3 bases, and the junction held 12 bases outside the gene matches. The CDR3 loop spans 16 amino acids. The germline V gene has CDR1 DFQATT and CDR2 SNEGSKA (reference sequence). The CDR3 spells CSASKALGAGEETQYF. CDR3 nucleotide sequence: TGCAGTGCTAGTAAGGCTCTGGGAGCGGGAGAAGAGACCCAGTACTTC.